The 31 T cell receptor beta chains presented below share a single source sample, sequenced in a study of early stage breast cancer tumors. TCRdb keeps only in-frame clones here, not all; method: immunoSEQ multiplex PCR. The sample includes around 71,000 clones, 65% to 85% of them seen just once. What was sequenced was blood. All receptors derive from a person aged 55-75 years with breast cancer.

This clone appeared a single time. This chain uses TRBV19 with TRBJ1-2; D gene ambiguous. This CDR3 spans 15 amino acids. Trimming stripped 9 bases from V and 10 bases from J, with 27 bases between. CDR1 and CDR2 from the germline V gene are LNHDA and SQIVND (reference sequence). The CDR3 protein is CASRSLRADLRDYTF. CDR3 DNA sequence: TGTGCCAGCCGAAGTCTAAGGGCGGACCTCCGAGACTACACCTTC.

This rearrangement joins TRBV5-5 to TRBJ2-5; TRBD1 matches at 10 bases. With 4 bases clipped from V and 5 bases from J, the junction kept 11 bases outside the gene matches. The length of the CDR3 is 16 residues. The germline V gene has CDR1 SGHKS and CDR2 YYEKEE (reference sequence). The CDR3 spells CASSGPLDRGRETQYF. CDR3 in DNA: TGTGCCAGCAGCGGTCCCTTGGACAGGGGGAGGGAGACCCAGTACTTC.

This clone was recorded a few times. The chain recombines TRBV27 with TRBJ1-6; D unresolved. This CDR3 spans 13 amino acids. Between the trimmed V and J ends, which lost 2 bases and 8 bases, there was a span of 7 bases. Germline CDR1 MNHEY, CDR2 SMNVEV (reference sequence). The CDR3 loop reads CASSLGWDSPLHF. The CDR3 coding sequence is TGTGCCAGCAGTTTAGGGTGGGATTCACCCCTCCACTTT.

This clone was seen a handful of times. The chain employs TRBV5-1 and TRBJ1-6; 7 bases map to TRBD1. CDR1 SGHRS and CDR2 YFSETQ come from the germline V gene. This CDR3 has 14 residues. V lost 0 bases to trimming and J lost 9 bases; unmatched junction nucleotides: 3. DNA for the CDR3: TGCGCCAGCAGCTTGGAGGGGGCAGGTTCACCCCTCCACTTT. The encoded protein is CASSLEGAGSPLHF.

The chain links TRBV7-2 to TRBJ2-5; D is unclear. The CDR3 runs 12 residues. The germline CDR1 and CDR2 sequences are SGHTA and FQGNSA. The V end lost 1 base, the J end lost 7 bases, and 7 bases lay between the germline ends. CDR3 sequence (DNA): TGTGCCAGCAGCTTAGACTCGGGGACCCAGTACTTC. Amino acid sequence: CASSLDSGTQYF.

On this clone itself: A read error may produce the germline difference seen at one junction end. The chain couples TRBV9 to TRBJ2-3; 9 nucleotides line up with TRBD2. Germline V CDR1 and CDR2: SGDLS, YYNGEE. The CDR3 runs to 15 residues. The CDR3 DNA follows: TGTGCCAGCAGCGCTCGTAGCGGGAGCATAGATACGCAGTATTTT. This sequence encodes CASSARSGSIDTQYF.

The chain employs TRBV19 and TRBJ1-5, with TRBD1 matching 7 bases. Germline V gives CDR1 LNHDA, CDR2 SQIVND (reference sequence). This CDR3 is 14 amino acids long. With V trimmed by 7 bases and J by 0 bases, 3 bases remained unmatched. The CDR3 DNA follows: TGTGCCAGTACGCAGGGGGTTAGCAATCAGCCCCAGCATTTT. Translating gives CASTQGVSNQPQHF.

V gene TRBV7-9 combines with J gene TRBJ1-1; no clear D. Trimming left V 3 bases short and J 1 base short, with 6 bases between. The CDR3 is 13 amino acids. Germline assignment: CDR1 SEHNR and CDR2 FQNEAQ (reference sequence). The chain's CDR3 is CASSFGGNTEAFF. CDR3 DNA: TGTGCCAGCAGCTTCGGAGGGAACACTGAAGCTTTCTTT.

The rearrangement links TRBV18 to TRBJ2-7, with D unclear. Trimming removed 8 bases from V and 0 bases from J, with 11 bases in between. Germline V gene sequence: CDR1 KGHSH, CDR2 LQKENI. This CDR3 spans 13 amino acids. CDR3 in amino acids: CASTELSSYEQYF. The CDR3 DNA is TGTGCCAGCACGGAGCTGAGCTCCTACGAGCAGTACTTC.

The J gene is TRBJ2-2, the V gene TRBV13; D uncertain. The CDR3 consists of 12 residues. V was trimmed by 11 bases and J by 5 bases, leaving 12 bases between them. The germline gives CDR1 PRHDT, CDR2 FYEKMQ (reference sequence). CDR3 bases: TGTGCCTCCCGGTGGAGAACCGGGGAGCTGTTTTTT. Translated, it gives CASRWRTGELFF.

This chain connects TRBV5-4 to TRBJ2-5; D may be TRBD2 (5 bases). Germline CDR1 is SGHNT and CDR2 is YYREEE (reference sequence). This CDR3 has 15 amino acids. Trimming pared 0 bases from V and 1 base from J, leaving 10 bases between. This CDR3 is CASSLATGFQETQYF. DNA of the CDR3: TGTGCCAGCAGCTTGGCGACGGGATTCCAAGAGACCCAGTACTTC.

The chain carries TRBV5-6 and TRBJ2-7; TRBD1 might be the D (6 bases). The V end was cut by 1 base, the J end by 4 bases, with 9 bases between. Germline V gives CDR1 SGHDT, CDR2 YYEEEE. There are 13 residues in the CDR3. The CDR3 DNA reads as TGTGCCAGCAGCTTGACAGGGAGATACGAGCAGTACTTC. Translating gives CASSLTGRYEQYF.

The chain uses TRBV6-5 and TRBJ1-1; D may be TRBD1 (5 bases). This CDR3 is built from 13 residues. Germline V CDR1 and CDR2: MNHEY, SVGAGI. Trimming took 6 bases from V and 0 from J, leaving 8 bases between them. The CDR3 DNA reads TGTGCCAGCAGGGACACGTTGAACACTGAAGCTTTCTTT. It encodes CASRDTLNTEAFF.

The rearrangement joins TRBV9 to TRBJ1-2, with D perhaps TRBD1 (6 bases). Germline V gene lookup returns CDR1 SGDLS and CDR2 YYNGEE. This CDR3 is built from 15 residues. With 0 bases removed from V and 8 bases from J, the gap between germline ends came to 17 bases. The CDR3 nucleotides read TGTGCCAGCAGCGTAGGTGGCAGGGGAATGGGAGGCTACACCTTC. Protein product: CASSVGGRGMGGYTF.

This sequence joins TRBV7-9 and TRBJ2-7; 8 bases fit TRBD1. Germline CDR1 reads SEHNR; CDR2 reads FQNEAQ (reference sequence). Germline trimming cut 2 bases from V and 1 base from J; bases unmatched to any gene: 1. There are 14 residues in the CDR3. CDR3 sequence reads: CASSLNRGSYEQYF. Here the CDR3 DNA reads TGTGCCAGCAGCTTAAACAGGGGGTCCTACGAGCAGTACTTC.

This sequence joins TRBV5-1 and TRBJ2-1; 9 nucleotides line up with TRBD2. Losses at the gene ends were 5 bases for V and 2 bases for J; bases not matched to a gene: 5. The germline V gene encodes CDR1 SGHRS and CDR2 YFSETQ. The CDR3 loop spans 15 amino acids. CDR3 coding DNA: TGCGCCAGCAGGCTAGCGGGAAAAGCCTACAATGAGCAGTTCTTC. Residues: CASRLAGKAYNEQFF.

The chain recombines TRBV6-5 with TRBJ2-3; D uncertain. The germline V gene encodes CDR1 MNHEY and CDR2 SVGAGI. Trimming removed 8 bases at V and 1 base at J, with 13 bases between. CDR3 length: 14 residues. CDR3 region: CASHSPAGTDTQYF. For the CDR3, the DNA is TGTGCCAGCCATAGTCCGGCGGGCACAGATACGCAGTATTTT.

The chain recombines TRBV18 with TRBJ2-7; TRBD2 matches at 8 bases. CDR1 is KGHSH and CDR2 is LQKENI in the germline V gene. The CDR3 length is 14 residues. The trim removed 3 bases at V and 2 bases at J, leaving 3 bases unmatched. The CDR3 region is CASSPRGGTYEQYF. For the CDR3, the DNA is TGTGCCAGCTCACCGCGCGGGGGGACCTACGAGCAGTACTTC.

The rearrangement links TRBV15 to TRBJ2-7, with TRBD1 as a possible D gene (5 bases). The CDR3 spans 15 residues. V lost 0 bases to trimming and J lost 7 bases, with 16 bases between them. Germline V gives CDR1 LNHNV, CDR2 YYDKDF (reference sequence). The CDR3 DNA reads as TGTGCCACCAGCAGAGATCCCCAGGGATACCGGGAGCAGTACTTC. Translating gives CATSRDPQGYREQYF.

V is TRBV7-9 and J is TRBJ1-4, with D perhaps TRBD1 (5 bases). Germline CDR1 is SEHNR and CDR2 is FQNEAQ (reference sequence). Trimming left V 7 bases short and J 7 bases short, with 10 bases between. The CDR3 covers 12 residues. The CDR3 protein is CASNLGGEKLFF. For the CDR3, the DNA is TGTGCCAGCAACCTGGGGGGTGAAAAACTGTTTTTT.

This clone occurred a few times. The chain couples TRBV6-5 to TRBJ2-7, with D possibly TRBD1 on 5 matching bases. Germline CDR1 MNHEY, CDR2 SVGAGI. V lost 6 bases, J lost 7 bases, and 19 bases lay in between. The CDR3 loop spans 14 amino acids. Here the CDR3 DNA reads TGTGCCAGCAGAGCTATAGGACACCCCTGGGAGCAGTACTTC. Protein sequence: CASRAIGHPWEQYF.

The V gene is TRBV7-2, the J gene TRBJ1-2; D unresolved. From germline, CDR1 is SGHTA and CDR2 FQGNSA. CDR3 length equals 14 residues. Trimming took off 1 base at V and 1 base at J, with 7 bases between the two ends. CDR3 DNA sequence: TGTGCCAGCAGCTTAGAGCGGATTAACTATGGCTACACCTTC. Its translation is CASSLERINYGYTF.

This sequence joins TRBV19 and TRBJ2-7; possibly TRBD1 for D (6 bases). CDR3 size: 12 residues. The germline V gene encodes CDR1 LNHDA and CDR2 SQIVND (reference sequence). Between the trimmed V and J ends, which lost 8 bases and 3 bases, there was a span of 11 bases. CDR3 in amino acids: CASSGTFYEQYF. The CDR3 DNA sequence: TGTGCCAGTTCCGGGACATTCTACGAGCAGTACTTC.

This chain uses TRBV30 with TRBJ1-5; D is unclear. The ends were cut back, 2 bases at V and 4 bases at J, with 9 bases in the middle. CDR1 and CDR2 from the germline V gene are GTSNPN and SVGIG (reference sequence). This CDR3 comprises 13 residues. CDR3 residues: CAWSRMKNQPQHF. The CDR3, as DNA: TGTGCCTGGAGTCGGATGAAGAATCAGCCCCAGCATTTT.

This chain joins TRBV6-1 and TRBJ1-3; D call uncertain. Germline CDR1 is MNHNS and CDR2 is SASEGT. There are 14 residues in the CDR3. The ends were cut back, 4 bases at V and 0 bases at J, with 7 bases in the middle. The CDR3 DNA reads as TGTGCCAGCAGTGCTCAGGACTCTGGAAACACCATATATTTT. Protein sequence: CASSAQDSGNTIYF.

The chain couples TRBV29-1 to TRBJ1-1; D gene uncertain. V was shortened by 6 bases and J by 0 bases, with 5 bases between the two germline ends. The CDR3 is 11 residues long. Germline lookup yields CDR1 SQVTM and CDR2 ANQGSEA. The CDR3 DNA reads as TGCAGCGTCGGCATGAACACTGAAGCTTTCTTT. Translation: CSVGMNTEAFF.

The V gene is TRBV6-1, the J gene TRBJ2-7; D not certain. CDR1 and CDR2 (germline): MNHNS, SASEGT. Trimming took 0 bases from V and 3 from J, leaving 9 bases between them. The CDR3 is made up of 14 amino acids. CDR3 DNA: TGTGCCAGCAGTGAAGCGGCAGACTTCTACGAGCAGTACTTC. Encoded protein: CASSEAADFYEQYF.

A few counts support this clone. The chain employs TRBV19 and TRBJ1-5, with unresolved D. Trimming took off 3 bases at V and 5 bases at J, with 8 bases between the two ends. The germline CDR1 and CDR2 sequences are LNHDA and SQIVND (reference sequence). This CDR3 spans 13 amino acids. The CDR3 loop is CASSMGRDQPQHF. For the CDR3, the DNA is TGTGCCAGTAGTATGGGGAGGGATCAGCCCCAGCATTTT.

V is TRBV29-1 and J is TRBJ2-5, with unresolved D. The CDR3 has 13 amino acids. V was cut by 3 bases and J by 5 bases, with 13 bases left in between. Germline lookup yields CDR1 SQVTM and CDR2 ANQGSEA. The CDR3 is CSVDPGRSETQYF. The CDR3 DNA reads TGCAGCGTTGACCCCGGCCGGTCCGAGACCCAGTACTTC. Full variable domain (missing parts from reference TRBV29-1 and TRBJ2-5): SAVISQKPSRDICQRGTSLTIQCQVDSQVTMMFWYRQQPGQSLTLIATANQGSEATYESGFVIDKFPISRPNLTFSTLTVSNMSPEDSSIYLCSVDPGRSETQYFGPGTRLLVL.

The genes are TRBV10-3 and TRBJ2-7; the D gene is possibly TRBD2 (5 bases). V was shortened by 3 bases and J by 6 bases, with 15 bases between the two germline ends. This CDR3 contains 14 residues. Per germline, CDR1 ENHRY and CDR2 SYGVKD. The DNA of the CDR3 is TGTGCCATCAGTGACACTAGGAACCCGGGCGAGCAGTACTTC. It translates to CAISDTRNPGEQYF.

V is TRBV28 and J is TRBJ1-5, with TRBD1 matching over 9 bases. CDR3 length: 15 amino acids. CDR1 is MDHEN and CDR2 is SYDVKM in the germline V gene. The trim removed 6 bases at V and 4 bases at J, leaving 7 bases unmatched. The CDR3 region is CASRPTGTGNQPQHF. CDR3 sequence (DNA): TGTGCCAGCAGACCCACCGGGACAGGGAATCAGCCCCAGCATTTT. The whole variable domain, filled in from reference TRBV28 and TRBJ1-5, reads DVKVTQSSRYLVKRTGEKVFLECVQDMDHENMFWYRQDPGLGLRLIYFSYDVKMKEKGDIPEGYSVSREKKERFSLILESASTNQTSMYLCASRPTGTGNQPQHFGDGTRLSIL.